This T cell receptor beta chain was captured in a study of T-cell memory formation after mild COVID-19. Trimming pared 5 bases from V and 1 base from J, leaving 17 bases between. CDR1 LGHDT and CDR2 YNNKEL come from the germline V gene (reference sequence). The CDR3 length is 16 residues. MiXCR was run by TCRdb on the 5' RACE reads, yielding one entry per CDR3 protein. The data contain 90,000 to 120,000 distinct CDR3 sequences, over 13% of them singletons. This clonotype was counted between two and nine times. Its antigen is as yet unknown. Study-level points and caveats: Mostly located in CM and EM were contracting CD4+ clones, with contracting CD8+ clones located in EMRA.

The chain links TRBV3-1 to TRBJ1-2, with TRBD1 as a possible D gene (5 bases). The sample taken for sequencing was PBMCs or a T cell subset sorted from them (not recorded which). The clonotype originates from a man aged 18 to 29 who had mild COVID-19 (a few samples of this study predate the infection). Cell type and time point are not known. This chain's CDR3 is CASSTTNRILNYGYTF. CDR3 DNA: TGTGCCAGCAGCACAACCAACAGGATCCTTAACTATGGCTACACCTTC.